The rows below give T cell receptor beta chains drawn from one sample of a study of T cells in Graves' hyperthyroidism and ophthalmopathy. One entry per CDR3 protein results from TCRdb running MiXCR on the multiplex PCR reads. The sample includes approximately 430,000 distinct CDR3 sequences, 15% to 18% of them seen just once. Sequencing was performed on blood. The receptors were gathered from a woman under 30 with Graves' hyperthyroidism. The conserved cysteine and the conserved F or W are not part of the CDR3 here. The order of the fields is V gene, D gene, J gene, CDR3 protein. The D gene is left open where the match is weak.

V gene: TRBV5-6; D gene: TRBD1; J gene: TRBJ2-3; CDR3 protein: ASSPGTGSDTQY
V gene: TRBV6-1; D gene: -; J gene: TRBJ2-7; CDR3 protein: ASSSLTGGYEQY
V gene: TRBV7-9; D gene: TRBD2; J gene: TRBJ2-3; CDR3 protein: ASSLQRGDTDTQY
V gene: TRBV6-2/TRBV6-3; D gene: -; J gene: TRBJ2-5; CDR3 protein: ASSYGPETQY
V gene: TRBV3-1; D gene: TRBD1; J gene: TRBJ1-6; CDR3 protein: ASSQTGVPLH
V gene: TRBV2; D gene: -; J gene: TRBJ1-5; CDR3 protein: ASSEGRGQGQPQH
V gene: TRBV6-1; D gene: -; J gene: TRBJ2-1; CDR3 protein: ASQVGRGREF
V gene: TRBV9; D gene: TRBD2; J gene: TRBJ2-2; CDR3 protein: ASSLNLAGVGTGELF
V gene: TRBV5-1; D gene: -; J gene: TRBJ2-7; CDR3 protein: ASSWGGLTYEQY
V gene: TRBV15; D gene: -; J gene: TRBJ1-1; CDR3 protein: ATSSQDIRNTEAF
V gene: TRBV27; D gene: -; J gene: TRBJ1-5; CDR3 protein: ASSLRPREQPQH
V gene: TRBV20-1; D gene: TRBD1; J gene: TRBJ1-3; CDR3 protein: SARSPQGARGNTIY
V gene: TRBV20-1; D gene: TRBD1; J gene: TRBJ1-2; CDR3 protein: SPRPGQGANGYT
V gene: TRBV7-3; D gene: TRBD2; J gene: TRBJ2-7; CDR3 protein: ASSLWGGGLYEQY
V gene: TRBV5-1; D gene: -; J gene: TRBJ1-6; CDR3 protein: ASSRDNNSPLH
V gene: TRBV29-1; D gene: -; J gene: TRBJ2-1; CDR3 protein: SVDGFGDEQS
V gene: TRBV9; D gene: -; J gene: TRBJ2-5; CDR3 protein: ASSVASAPQETQY